The TCR beta chain under discussion was sequenced for a study of OX40 agonist ivuxolimab in advanced cancers. Study context: Those enrolled were roughly 80% male, with a mean age of roughly 62 years and ages from roughly 23 to 79.

This clone was recorded only once. Its antigen is as yet unknown. The ends lost 0 bases at V and 2 bases at J; junction bases unmatched: 2. The CDR3 sequence is 15 residues long. CDR1 and CDR2 from the germline V gene are LGHNA and YNFKEQ. Whole-study results and caveats: The study found among the lowest clonal expansion in partial responders at 0.1-3.0 mg/kg. Expanded clones belonging to CD8+ T cells outnumbered, on average, those of CD4+.

The table came from immunoSEQ multiplex PCR; TCRdb's copy has only in-frame clones and leaves some out. The repertoire holds tens of thousands of clones, with about 85% as singletons. The sequencing used CD4+ or CD8+ T cells sorted from blood, collected in a trial of the OX40 agonist ivuxolimab. The rearrangement uses TRBV4-2 and TRBJ1-2; 8 bases agree with TRBD1. The TCR was taken from an adult with an advanced solid tumor such as melanoma, head and neck, liver or kidney cancer. The CDR3 loop reads CASSQEGTGNYGYTF. For the CDR3, the DNA is TGTGCCAGCAGCCAAGAGGGGACAGGAAACTATGGCTACACCTTC.